What follows are 6 T cell receptor beta chains derived from one specimen sequenced in a study of blood T cell repertoires in COVID-19. Produced via immunoSEQ multiplex PCR; TCRdb's table is partial and in-frame only. The sample yields about 480,000 clones, roughly 89% seen once. Sample: peripheral blood. The receptors shown here come from a woman in her forties or fifties with COVID-19, enrolled during active disease.

V is TRBV9 and J is TRBJ1-2, with TRBD1 as a possible D gene (5 bases). In germline, CDR1 is SGDLS, CDR2 YYNGEE. V was pared by 4 bases and J by 4 bases, with 17 bases between. The CDR3 is 15 amino acids. The CDR3 loop reads CASSTGGKGLYGYTF. The CDR3 nucleotides read TGTGCCAGCAGCACCGGGGGGAAGGGCCTCTATGGCTACACCTTC.

The CDR3 region has the DNA TGCAGCGTTGAACGACAGGGGACCGGGGAGCTGTTTTTT. Its translation is CSVERQGTGELFF. This chain connects TRBV29-1 to TRBJ2-2, with 8 bases fitting TRBD1. Germline trimming cut 2 bases from V and 5 bases from J; bases unmatched to any gene: 1. There are 13 residues in the CDR3. CDR1 and CDR2 from the germline V gene are SQVTM and ANQGSEA.

The rearrangement uses TRBV7-2 and TRBJ2-1; D is perhaps TRBD2 (7 bases). This CDR3 has 18 amino acids. Per the germline V gene, CDR1 is SGHTA and CDR2 is FQGNSA. Trimming removed 4 bases at V and 0 bases at J, with 19 bases between. The CDR3 coding sequence is TGTGCCAGCAGCTACGGCGGGGGCCTTCTTGGCTCCTACAATGAGCAGTTCTTC. This sequence encodes CASSYGGGLLGSYNEQFF.

In its sample, this clone was seen once. The chain couples TRBV5-5 to TRBJ1-2; tentatively, D is TRBD1 (6 bases). Germline V gene data show CDR1 as SGHKS and CDR2 as YYEKEE (reference sequence). Trimming took 1 base from V and 3 from J, leaving 7 bases between them. The CDR3 has 13 residues. The CDR3 DNA sequence: TGTGCCAGCAGCTTGAAGGGGGACTATGGCTACACCTTC. This codes for CASSLKGDYGYTF.

The gene calls are TRBV6-5 and TRBJ1-2; 8 nucleotides line up with TRBD1. Germline CDR1 and CDR2: MNHEY and SVGAGI. V lost 6 bases, J lost 3 bases, and 9 bases stayed unmatched. The CDR3 contains 15 residues. The CDR3 sequence: CASSRRTGRDYGYTF. Written as DNA, the CDR3 is TGTGCCAGCAGCCGGAGGACAGGGAGGGACTATGGCTACACCTTC.

V is TRBV28 and J is TRBJ2-1; 7 nucleotides match TRBD1. This CDR3 has 16 residues. The junction had 10 bases not matched to a gene; V was cut back by 5 bases and J by 3 bases. CDR1 and CDR2 from the germline V gene are MDHEN and SYDVKM. CDR3 nucleotides: TGTGCCAGCAGTGCTTACCTGGGACAGAACTACAATGAGCAGTTCTTC. It is translated as CASSAYLGQNYNEQFF. Full variable domain (rest looked up from reference TRBV28 and TRBJ2-1): DVKVTQSSRYLVKRTGEKVFLECVQDMDHENMFWYRQDPGLGLRLIYFSYDVKMKEKGDIPEGYSVSREKKERFSLILESASTNQTSMYLCASSAYLGQNYNEQFFGPGTRLTVL.